The 32 T cell receptor beta chains given below trace back to one sample, sequenced in a study of T-cell memory formation after mild COVID-19. TCRdb reanalysed the 5' RACE reads using MiXCR and keeps one entry per CDR3 protein. The sample holds about 250,000 distinct CDR3 sequences, 15% seen once. The specimen was PBMCs or a T cell subset sorted from them (not recorded which). The receptors originated from an adult woman who had mild COVID-19 (a few samples of this study predate the infection). Cell type and time point are not known.

In its sample, this clonotype was seen a few times. The chain uses TRBV7-2 and TRBJ2-5; TRBD1 matches 7 bases. The germline V gene encodes CDR1 SGHTA and CDR2 FQGNSA. V lost 5 bases, J lost 5 bases, and 5 bases stayed unmatched. The CDR3 contains 13 residues. The CDR3 region has the DNA TGTGCCAGCAGCCAGGGGGTCAAGGAGACCCAGTACTTC. Encoded protein: CASSQGVKETQYF.

V usage is TRBV6-5 and J usage is TRBJ1-1; possibly TRBD1 for D (5 bases). Trimming removed 5 bases from V and 4 bases from J, with 14 bases in between. Germline CDR1 reads MNHEY; CDR2 reads SVGAGI. This CDR3 has 14 residues. In nucleotides, the CDR3 is TGTGCCAGCAGTCCCGGGCCTCAGGGCACTGAAGCTTTCTTT. It specifies CASSPGPQGTEAFF.

This clonotype was counted a few times. The chain links TRBV5-1 to TRBJ2-2; 7 positions agree with TRBD1. After removal of 2 bases from V and 1 base from J, the junction contained 8 bases not matched to a gene. The CDR3 loop spans 17 amino acids. Per germline, CDR1 SGHRS and CDR2 YFSETQ. The CDR3 reads CASSLSPDRVNTGELFF. CDR3 sequence (DNA): TGCGCCAGCAGCTTATCCCCCGACAGGGTGAACACCGGGGAGCTGTTTTTT.

This clonotype has only a few counts. This sequence joins TRBV5-1 and TRBJ2-3; D is perhaps TRBD1 or TRBD2 (5 bases each). CDR1 is SGHRS and CDR2 is YFSETQ in the germline V gene. Deletions cut 4 bases from V and 4 bases from J, with 16 bases between. The CDR3 totals 15 residues. CDR3 nucleotides: TGCGCCAGCAGCCTGAGCTACGGGACCCCAGATACGCAGTATTTT. Protein: CASSLSYGTPDTQYF.

The chain combines TRBV19 with TRBJ2-5; 12 positions match TRBD2. CDR3 size: 16 residues. V shed 5 bases, J shed 5 bases, and the junction held 9 bases outside the gene matches. Per the germline V gene, CDR1 is LNHDA and CDR2 is SQIVND (reference sequence). The CDR3, as DNA: TGTGCCAGTAGTCAAACTAGCGGGAGGCAGGCGGAGACCCAGTACTTC. It yields the protein CASSQTSGRQAETQYF.

A few counts support this clonotype. The J gene is TRBJ1-1, the V gene TRBV19; a weak D match, TRBD1 (5 bases). The CDR3 runs 12 residues. The germline CDR1 and CDR2 sequences are LNHDA and SQIVND (reference sequence). V was shortened by 2 bases and J by 4 bases, with 5 bases between the two germline ends. CDR3 amino acids: CASSIRGTEAFF. As DNA, the CDR3 is TGTGCCAGTAGTATAAGGGGCACTGAAGCTTTCTTT.

This clonotype was seen a few times. The V and J genes are TRBV29-1 and TRBJ2-3; D may correspond to TRBD1 or TRBD2 (5 bases each). The germline V gene has CDR1 SQVTM and CDR2 ANQGSEA. The CDR3 covers 14 residues. The ends were cut back, 4 bases at V and 0 bases at J, with 11 bases in the middle. CDR3 bases: TGCAGCGTTGTCCAGGGACGGAGCACAGATACGCAGTATTTT. Its translation: CSVVQGRSTDTQYF.

The chain couples TRBV2 to TRBJ1-5; D perhaps matches TRBD1 (6 bases). The CDR3 is 15 amino acids. Trimming pared 9 bases from V and 0 bases from J, leaving 15 bases between. Looked up from germline, CDR1 is SNHLY and CDR2 is FYNNEI. CDR3 loop: CASLRDIYSNQPQHF. The CDR3 nucleotides read TGTGCCAGTCTCCGGGACATTTATAGCAATCAGCCCCAGCATTTT.

The chain recombines TRBV7-2 with TRBJ2-7; 9 bases are shared with TRBD1. The CDR3 sequence is 17 residues long. Germline CDR1 is SGHTA and CDR2 is FQGNSA. Trimming removed 4 bases from V and 3 bases from J; junction bases left unmatched: 13. Written as DNA, the CDR3 is TGTGCCAGCAGCTCTATTAGGGGGGACAGGGTGGGCTACGAGCAGTACTTC. This gives the protein CASSSIRGDRVGYEQYF.

Only a few counts were recorded for this clonotype. This sequence joins TRBV12-3 or TRBV12-4 and TRBJ1-2, with D hard to call. The V end was cut by 3 bases, the J end by 1 base, with 6 bases between. This CDR3 region has 13 residues. DNA of the CDR3: TGTGCCAGCAGTTTGTACGGTAACTATGGCTACACCTTC. Its protein is CASSLYGNYGYTF.

This clonotype showed up many times. The chain employs TRBV7-2 and TRBJ2-4; 8 bases fit TRBD1. In germline, CDR1 is SGHTA, CDR2 FQGNSA. The CDR3 covers 15 residues. J lost 6 bases, V lost 6 bases, and 10 bases had no gene match. Here the CDR3 reads CASSQYRGVSNIQYF. The DNA of the CDR3 is TGTGCCAGCAGTCAATACAGGGGGGTTTCAAACATTCAGTACTTC. Variable domain in full (rest from reference TRBV7-2 and TRBJ2-4): GAGVSQSPSNKVTEKGKDVELRCDPISGHTALYWYRQSLGQGLEFLIYFQGNSAPDKSGLPSDRFSAERTGGSVSTLTIQRTQQEDSAVYLCASSQYRGVSNIQYFGAGTRLSVL.

This clonotype was seen more than once but under ten times. The rearrangement joins TRBV5-6 to TRBJ1-1, with 9 bases matching TRBD1. The CDR3 contains 15 residues. From germline, CDR1 is SGHDT and CDR2 YYEEEE. V was pared by 0 bases and J by 5 bases, with 5 bases of the junction left unmatched. CDR3 DNA: TGTGCCAGCAGCTTGGTCGACAGGGGGGAGACTGAAGCTTTCTTT. It specifies CASSLVDRGETEAFF.

This clonotype was picked up a small number of times. The gene calls are TRBV5-6 and TRBJ1-2; D is unresolved. With 2 bases removed from V and 0 bases from J, the gap between germline ends came to 11 bases. The CDR3 has 15 amino acids. Germline lookup yields CDR1 SGHDT and CDR2 YYEEEE. The CDR3 protein is CASSLVREANYGYTF. The CDR3 nucleotides read TGTGCCAGCAGCTTAGTTCGGGAAGCTAACTATGGCTACACCTTC.

This clonotype was counted only a few times. J is TRBJ2-6 and V is TRBV19; D ambiguous. CDR3 size: 15 residues. CDR1 is LNHDA, CDR2 SQIVND, per germline (reference sequence). The V and J ends lost 5 bases and 4 bases respectively, with 12 bases between them. Here the CDR3 reads CASSLDAPGANVLTF. CDR3 nucleotide sequence: TGTGCCAGTAGTTTGGACGCCCCCGGGGCCAACGTCCTGACTTTC.

The V and J genes are TRBV5-1 and TRBJ2-3; 11 nucleotides match TRBD2. In germline, CDR1 is SGHRS, CDR2 YFSETQ. The CDR3 is made up of 17 amino acids. The junction had 9 bases not matched to a gene; V was cut back by 3 bases and J by 3 bases. The chain's CDR3 is CASSYGTSGGRTDTQYF. The CDR3 DNA is TGCGCCAGCAGCTACGGGACTAGCGGAGGGAGGACAGATACGCAGTATTTT. The variable domain in full, with the rest retrieved from reference TRBV5-1 and TRBJ2-3, is KAGVTQTPRYLIKTRGQQVTLSCSPISGHRSVSWYQQTPGQGLQFLFEYFSETQRNKGNFPGRFSGRQFSNSRSEMNVSTLELGDSALYLCASSYGTSGGRTDTQYFGPGTRLTVL.

This clonotype was observed a handful of times. The chain has TRBV5-1 and TRBJ2-3; TRBD2 matches 13 bases. Trimming removed 0 bases from V and 0 bases from J; junction bases left unmatched: 1. The CDR3 contains 17 residues. CDR1 and CDR2 (germline): SGHRS, YFSETQ. The CDR3 DNA reads TGCGCCAGCAGCTTGGTGGGACTAGCGGGAAGCACAGATACGCAGTATTTT. It yields the protein CASSLVGLAGSTDTQYF.

The chain employs TRBV5-1 and TRBJ2-3, with 8 bases aligning to TRBD2. CDR1 and CDR2 from the germline V gene are SGHRS and YFSETQ. The CDR3 contains 17 residues. V trimming: 4 bases; J trimming: 0 bases; junction bases outside the gene matches: 10. CDR3 protein: CASSPTLSGSSTDTQYF. CDR3 bases: TGCGCCAGCAGCCCCACCTTAAGCGGGAGTAGCACAGATACGCAGTATTTT. The full variable domain, in which reference TRBV5-1 and TRBJ2-3 provide the parts outside the CDR3, is KAGVTQTPRYLIKTRGQQVTLSCSPISGHRSVSWYQQTPGQGLQFLFEYFSETQRNKGNFPGRFSGRQFSNSRSEMNVSTLELGDSALYLCASSPTLSGSSTDTQYFGPGTRLTVL.

This clonotype has a handful of counts. The rearrangement links TRBV29-1 to TRBJ2-1, with a possible D match to TRBD2 (6 bases). This CDR3 has 15 amino acids. CDR1 is SQVTM and CDR2 is ANQGSEA in the germline V gene. Trimming stripped 1 base from V and 0 bases from J, with 10 bases between. Here the CDR3 reads CSVEGREYSYNEQFF. CDR3 DNA sequence: TGCAGCGTTGAAGGGCGGGAATACTCCTACAATGAGCAGTTCTTC.

This clonotype showed up many times. The chain has TRBV20-1 and TRBJ2-5; D not resolved. CDR1 and CDR2 from the germline V gene are DFQATT and SNEGSKA (reference sequence). V lost 6 bases and J 4 bases, leaving 12 bases between the germline ends. The CDR3 runs to 12 residues. This chain's CDR3 is CSAPGKGETQYF. The CDR3 DNA is TGCAGTGCCCCTGGGAAGGGAGAGACCCAGTACTTC.

This clonotype was counted a few times. The CDR3 region is CASSMALSAEQYF. As DNA, the CDR3 is TGCGCCAGCAGCATGGCCCTCTCCGCCGAGCAGTACTTC. This chain joins TRBV5-1 and TRBJ2-7; D is ambiguous. The length of the CDR3 is 13 residues. The germline CDR1 and CDR2 sequences are SGHRS and YFSETQ. Trimming stripped 4 bases from V and 6 bases from J, with 14 bases between.

The chain is built from TRBV5-1 and TRBJ2-1; 12 nucleotides agree with TRBD2. CDR3 length: 15 residues. CDR1 SGHRS and CDR2 YFSETQ come from the germline V gene. J gave up 7 bases and V 6 bases, and 8 bases lay outside the gene matches. CDR3 in amino acids: CASNPTSGGKNEQFF. The DNA of the CDR3 is TGCGCCAGCAACCCCACTAGCGGGGGGAAGAATGAGCAGTTCTTC.

Written as DNA, the CDR3 is TGTGCCAGCAGCCACTTAAGGTCAGGGATGGACTATGGCTACACCTTC. Its translation: CASSHLRSGMDYGYTF. The chain joins TRBV14 to TRBJ1-2, with D tentatively TRBD1 (5 bases). CDR3 size: 16 residues. Trimming shortened V by 3 bases and J by 3 bases, and 17 bases separated the two germline ends. Germline lookup yields CDR1 SGHDN and CDR2 FVKESK.

The table lists this clonotype with a few counts. The chain is built from TRBV5-1 and TRBJ1-5; D is perhaps TRBD1 (6 bases). The V gene lost 4 bases and the J gene lost 4 bases, with 12 bases spanning the gap. Germline CDR1 and CDR2: SGHRS and YFSETQ. CDR3 size: 14 residues. CDR3 region: CASSPSGANQPQHF. The CDR3 DNA sequence: TGCGCCAGCAGCCCGTCGGGGGCAAATCAGCCCCAGCATTTT. Using reference TRBV5-1 and TRBJ1-5 for the parts outside the CDR3, the full variable domain is KAGVTQTPRYLIKTRGQQVTLSCSPISGHRSVSWYQQTPGQGLQFLFEYFSETQRNKGNFPGRFSGRQFSNSRSEMNVSTLELGDSALYLCASSPSGANQPQHFGDGTRLSIL.

In this sample, this clonotype turned up many times. The chain joins TRBV18 to TRBJ2-3; D uncertain. Germline CDR1 KGHSH, CDR2 LQKENI. This CDR3 spans 13 amino acids. The V and J ends lost 3 bases and 4 bases respectively, with 8 bases between them. CDR3 nucleotide sequence: TGTGCCAGCTCACCCTCAGGCGCAGATACGCAGTATTTT. This gives the protein CASSPSGADTQYF.

This clonotype was counted only a few times. The chain links TRBV4-1 to TRBJ1-5; D is possibly TRBD1 (6 bases). CDR1 and CDR2 from the germline V gene are MGHRA and YSYEKL. V was trimmed by 1 base and J by 1 base, leaving 8 bases between them. The CDR3 loop spans 15 amino acids. This CDR3 reads CASSQGQGSNQPQHF. The CDR3 nucleotides are TGCGCCAGCAGCCAAGGTCAGGGGAGCAATCAGCCCCAGCATTTT.

This clonotype was picked up a small number of times. This chain links TRBV4-2 with TRBJ2-7, with TRBD1 matching over 7 bases. The CDR3 extends over 13 amino acids. The V gene's germline CDR1 is LGHNA and CDR2 YNFKEQ. The V and J ends lost 0 bases and 4 bases, in that order; junction bases with no gene match: 0. CDR3 residues: CASSQEGQYEQYF. In nucleotides, the CDR3 is TGTGCCAGCAGCCAAGAGGGACAGTACGAGCAGTACTTC.

The chain carries TRBV18 and TRBJ2-7; 8 nucleotides align to TRBD1. In germline, CDR1 is KGHSH, CDR2 LQKENI. Trimming took 5 bases from V and 3 from J; bases not matched to a gene: 6. This CDR3 is built from 14 residues. The CDR3 DNA reads as TGTGCCAGCTCATCGACAGGGGCAAACTACGAGCAGTACTTC. Encoded protein: CASSSTGANYEQYF.

This clonotype turned up a few times. The chain links TRBV20-1 to TRBJ2-3; 9 nucleotides match TRBD1. This CDR3 is 15 amino acids long. With V trimmed by 6 bases and J by 1 base, 8 bases remained unmatched. The V gene's germline CDR1 is DFQATT and CDR2 SNEGSKA (reference sequence). The CDR3 nucleotides are TGCAGTGCATCGGACAGGGGTCCCGGCACAGATACGCAGTATTTT. The encoded protein is CSASDRGPGTDTQYF.

The genes are TRBV14 and TRBJ1-1; D is possibly TRBD1 (6 bases). The germline gives CDR1 SGHDN, CDR2 FVKESK. Trimming cost V 4 bases and J 0 bases, with 9 bases left between them. There are 14 residues in the CDR3. DNA of the CDR3: TGTGCCAGCAGCCGCGGACAGATGAACACTGAAGCTTTCTTT. This sequence encodes CASSRGQMNTEAFF.

The rearrangement joins TRBV5-5 to TRBJ2-1; TRBD1 aligns across 9 bases. This CDR3 spans 12 amino acids. Germline values: CDR1 SGHKS, CDR2 YYEKEE (reference sequence). The V segment lost 4 bases and the J segment 10 bases; nucleotides outside the gene matches: 3. The CDR3 coding sequence is TGTGCCAGCAGCGGGACAGGGAGGGAGCAGTTCTTC. Translating gives CASSGTGREQFF.

The rearrangement uses TRBV5-6 and TRBJ2-4; a possible D gene is TRBD2 (6 bases). Germline V gene lookup returns CDR1 SGHDT and CDR2 YYEEEE. The V end lost 2 bases, the J end lost 7 bases, and 13 bases lay between the germline ends. The CDR3 length is 14 residues. The CDR3 region has the DNA TGTGCCAGCAGCTTAGGTGGGAGGCGGAACATTCAGTACTTC. The encoded protein is CASSLGGRRNIQYF.

This sequence joins TRBV27 and TRBJ2-7; D is undetermined. Germline CDR1 MNHEY, CDR2 SMNVEV (reference sequence). Trimming cost V 3 bases and J 2 bases, with 8 bases left between them. The CDR3 runs to 13 residues. The CDR3 here is CASSFRVAYEQYF. As DNA, the CDR3 is TGTGCCAGCAGTTTCCGGGTTGCCTACGAGCAGTACTTC.